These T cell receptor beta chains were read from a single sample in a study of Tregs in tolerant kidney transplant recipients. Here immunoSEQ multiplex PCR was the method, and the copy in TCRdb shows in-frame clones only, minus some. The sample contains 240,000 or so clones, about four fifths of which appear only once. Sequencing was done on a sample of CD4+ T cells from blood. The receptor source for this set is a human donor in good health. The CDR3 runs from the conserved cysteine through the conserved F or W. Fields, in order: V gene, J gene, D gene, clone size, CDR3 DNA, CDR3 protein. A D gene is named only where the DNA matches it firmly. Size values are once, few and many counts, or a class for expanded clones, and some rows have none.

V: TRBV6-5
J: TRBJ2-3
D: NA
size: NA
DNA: TGTGCCAGCAGTTACTCGTCAGAGGCCACAGCTACGCAGTATTTT
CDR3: CASSYSSEATATQYF

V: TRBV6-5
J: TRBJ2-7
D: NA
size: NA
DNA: TGTGCCAGCAGACAACAGGGAGGCCCCTACGAGCAGTACTTC
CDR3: CASRQQGGPYEQYF

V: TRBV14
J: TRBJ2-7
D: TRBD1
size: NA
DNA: TGTGCCAGCAGCCAGCCGAGGGACAGGGGCTACTACGAGCAGTACTTC
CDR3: CASSQPRDRGYYEQYF

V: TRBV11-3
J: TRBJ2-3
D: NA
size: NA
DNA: TGTGCCAGCAGCTTAGTAGGACAGACAGATACGCAGTATTTT
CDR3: CASSLVGQTDTQYF

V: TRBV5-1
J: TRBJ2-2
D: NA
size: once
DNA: TGCGCCAGCAGCTCGGGGGACAGCACCGGGGAGCTGTTTTTT
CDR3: CASSSGDSTGELFF

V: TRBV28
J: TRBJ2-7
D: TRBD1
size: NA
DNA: TGTGCCAGCAGTATTACCCGGGACAGTTCCTACGAGCAGTACTTC
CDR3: CASSITRDSSYEQYF

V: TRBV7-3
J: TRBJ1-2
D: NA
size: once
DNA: TGTGCCAGCAGCTTAGGAGGAGAGGGAACGGGCTATGGCTACACCTTC
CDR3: CASSLGGEGTGYGYTF

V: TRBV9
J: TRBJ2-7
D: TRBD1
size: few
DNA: TGTGCCAGCAGCCCAGGGACAGGCTCCTACGAGCAGTACTTC
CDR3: CASSPGTGSYEQYF

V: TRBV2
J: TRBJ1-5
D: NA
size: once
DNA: TGTGCCAGCAGTGAATCGGTCTGGTCCGAGAATCAGCCCCAGCATTTT
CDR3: CASSESVWSENQPQHF

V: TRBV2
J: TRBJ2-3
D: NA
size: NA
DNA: TGTGCCAGCAGTCCATTTTGGACAGCGGGGGATACGCAGTATTTT
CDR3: CASSPFWTAGDTQYF

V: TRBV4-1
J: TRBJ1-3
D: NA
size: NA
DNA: TGCGCCAGCAGCCAAGATAAGCGGGGGCCGAGGAGTGGAAACACCATATATTTT
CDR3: CASSQDKRGPRSGNTIYF

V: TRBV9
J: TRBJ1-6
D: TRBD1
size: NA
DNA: TGTGCCAGCGGTCAGCGGGCCCCTGGGACAGGAAGTAATTCACCCCTCCACTTT
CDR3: CASGQRAPGTGSNSPLHF

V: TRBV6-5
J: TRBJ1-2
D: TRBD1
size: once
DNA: TGTGCCAGCAGACTAACGGGACAGACCAATGGCTACACCTTC
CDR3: CASRLTGQTNGYTF

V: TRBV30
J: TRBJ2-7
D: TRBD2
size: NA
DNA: TGTGCCTGGGGCGAGGGACTAGAGGGAACCTTGTACTTC
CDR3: CAWGEGLEGTLYF

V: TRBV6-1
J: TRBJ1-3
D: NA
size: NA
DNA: TGTGCCAGCAGTGAAGCCGTCGGGTACTCTGGAGACACCATATATTTT
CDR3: CASSEAVGYSGDTIYF

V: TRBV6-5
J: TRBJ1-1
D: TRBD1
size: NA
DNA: TGTGCCAGCAGCGATTCCCCGGACAGGGTAGAGACAGCTTTCTTT
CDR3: CASSDSPDRVETAFF

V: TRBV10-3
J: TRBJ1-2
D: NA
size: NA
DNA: TGTGCCATCAGTGATGAGACTAACTATGGCTACACCTTC
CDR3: CAISDETNYGYTF

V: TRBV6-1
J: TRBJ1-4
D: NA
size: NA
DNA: TGTGCCAGCAGTGAAGCCGGGGTTGATGAAAAACTGTTTTTT
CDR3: CASSEAGVDEKLFF